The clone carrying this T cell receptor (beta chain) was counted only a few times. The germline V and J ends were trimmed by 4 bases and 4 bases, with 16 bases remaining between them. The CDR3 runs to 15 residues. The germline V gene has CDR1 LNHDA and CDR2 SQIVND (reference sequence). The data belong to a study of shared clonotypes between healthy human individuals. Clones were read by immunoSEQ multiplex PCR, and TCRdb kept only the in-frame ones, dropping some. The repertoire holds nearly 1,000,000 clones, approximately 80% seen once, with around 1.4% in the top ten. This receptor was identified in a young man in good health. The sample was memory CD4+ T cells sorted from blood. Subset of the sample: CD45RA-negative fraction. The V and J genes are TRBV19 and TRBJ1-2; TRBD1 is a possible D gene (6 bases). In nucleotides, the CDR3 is TGTGCCAGTAGTACTGGGGGCCTTTGGAGCTATGGCTACACCTTC. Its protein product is CASSTGGLWSYGYTF.